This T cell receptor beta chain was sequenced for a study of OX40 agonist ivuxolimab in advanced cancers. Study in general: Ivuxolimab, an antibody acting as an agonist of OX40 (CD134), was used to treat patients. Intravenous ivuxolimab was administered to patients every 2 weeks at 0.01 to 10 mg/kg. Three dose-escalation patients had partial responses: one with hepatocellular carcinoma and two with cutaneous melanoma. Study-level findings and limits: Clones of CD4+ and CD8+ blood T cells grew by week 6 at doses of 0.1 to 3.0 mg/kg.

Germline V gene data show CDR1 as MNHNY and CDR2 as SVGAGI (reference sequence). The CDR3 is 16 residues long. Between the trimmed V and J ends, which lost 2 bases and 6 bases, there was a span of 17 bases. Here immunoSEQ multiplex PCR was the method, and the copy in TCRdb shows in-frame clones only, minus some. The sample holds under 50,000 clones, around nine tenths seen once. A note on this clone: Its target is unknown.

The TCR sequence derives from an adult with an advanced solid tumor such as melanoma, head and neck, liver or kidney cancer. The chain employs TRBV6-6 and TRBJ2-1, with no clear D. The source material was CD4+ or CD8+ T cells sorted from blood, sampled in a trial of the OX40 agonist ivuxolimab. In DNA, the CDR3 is TGTGCCAGCAGTTACCCGCCACGAGGCCATGGCAATGAGCAGTTCTTC. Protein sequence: CASSYPPRGHGNEQFF.